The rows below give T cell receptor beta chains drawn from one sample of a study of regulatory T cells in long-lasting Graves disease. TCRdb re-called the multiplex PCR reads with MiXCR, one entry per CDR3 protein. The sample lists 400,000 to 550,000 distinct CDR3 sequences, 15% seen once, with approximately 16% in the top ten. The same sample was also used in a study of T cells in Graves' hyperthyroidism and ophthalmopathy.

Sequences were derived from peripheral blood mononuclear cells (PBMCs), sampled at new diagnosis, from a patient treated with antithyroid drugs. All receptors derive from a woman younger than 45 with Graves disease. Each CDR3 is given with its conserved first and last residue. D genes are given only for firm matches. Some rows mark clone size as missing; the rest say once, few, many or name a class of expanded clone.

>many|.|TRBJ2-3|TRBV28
TGTGCCAGCAGTTTTGACGATACGCAGTATTTT
CASSFDDTQYF
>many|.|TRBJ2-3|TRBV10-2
TGCGCCAGCAGAATGACTATTTCTTACCAGGGTGGAGATACGCAGTATTTT
CASRMTISYQGGDTQYF
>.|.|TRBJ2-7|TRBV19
TGTGCCAGTAGTAACGAGGGGGGACCGTCTGTGCAGTACTTC
CASSNEGGPSVQYF
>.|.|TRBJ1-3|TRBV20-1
TGCAGTGTCCAGCAGGGAGCTGGAAACACCATATATTTT
CSVQQGAGNTIYF
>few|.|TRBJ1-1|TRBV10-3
TGTGCCATCAGTGAGTCGAACAGGGCGAACACTGAAGCTTTCTTT
CAISESNRANTEAFF
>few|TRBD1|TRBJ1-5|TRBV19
TGTGCCAGTAGTGTCCCGGACAGGGGAGGAGACCAGCCCCAGCATTTT
CASSVPDRGGDQPQHF
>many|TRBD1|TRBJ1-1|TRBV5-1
TGCGCCAGCAGCTTAATCGGGACAGGGGGACTGAACACTGAAGCTTTCTTT
CASSLIGTGGLNTEAFF
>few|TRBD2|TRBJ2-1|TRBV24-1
TGTGCCACCAGTGACCGCGGACTAGCGGGAGTGCAGTTCTTC
CATSDRGLAGVQFF
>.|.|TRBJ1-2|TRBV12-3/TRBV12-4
TGTGCCAGTTCTGCGGCGGGGGCAAACTATGGCTACACCTTC
CASSAAGANYGYTF
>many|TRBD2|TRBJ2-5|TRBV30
TGTGCCTGGAGTGGAGTAGCGGGAGGAGAGACCCAGTACTTC
CAWSGVAGGETQYF
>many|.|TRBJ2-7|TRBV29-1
TGCAGCGTTGAAGGTGGGGCAGGGATATTCTCCTACGAGCAGTACTTC
CSVEGGAGIFSYEQYF
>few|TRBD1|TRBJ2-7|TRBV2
TGTGCCAGCAGTGGGGACAGGGGGCTTTACGAGCAGTACTTC
CASSGDRGLYEQYF
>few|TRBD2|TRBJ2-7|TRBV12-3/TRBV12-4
TGTGCCAGCAGGCTAGCGGGACGGTACGAGCAGTACTTC
CASRLAGRYEQYF
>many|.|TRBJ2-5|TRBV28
TGTGCCAGCAGCACCCCTCAGGGGCTCCAAGAGACCCAGTACTTC
CASSTPQGLQETQYF
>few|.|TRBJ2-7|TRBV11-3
TGCGCCAGCAGCCAAGAGGACGGCCTCTACGAGCAGTACTTC
CASSQEDGLYEQYF
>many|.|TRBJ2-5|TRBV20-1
TGCAGTGCTAGTCTGACAGAAGAGACCCAGTACTTC
CSASLTEETQYF
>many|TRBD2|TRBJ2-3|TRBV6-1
TGTGCCAGCAGTGAAGGAAACAGGGCCAAACGCTACTCCGGGACTAGCGGGTTCGCAGATACGCAGTATTTT
CASSEGNRAKRYSGTSGFADTQYF
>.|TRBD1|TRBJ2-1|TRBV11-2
TGTGCCAGCAGCGCGGGGACAGGTTACAATGAGCAGTTCTTC
CASSAGTGYNEQFF
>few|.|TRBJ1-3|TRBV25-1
TGTGCCAGCAGTGAATATCCAGGCTCTGGAAACACCATATATTTT
CASSEYPGSGNTIYF
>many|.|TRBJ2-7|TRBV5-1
TGCGCCAGCAGTTGGACGGAGGCGGGCGAGCAGTACTTC
CASSWTEAGEQYF
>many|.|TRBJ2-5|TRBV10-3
TGTGCCATCAGTGAGTCCCTTACAGTAGTCCAAGAGACCCAGTACTTC
CAISESLTVVQETQYF
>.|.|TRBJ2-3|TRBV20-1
TGCAGTGCAAAGATTTTATCCGATACGCAGTATTTT
CSAKILSDTQYF
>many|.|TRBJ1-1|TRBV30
TGTGCCTGGAGTCCTCCGGGACTTATGAACACTGAAGCTTTCTTT
CAWSPPGLMNTEAFF
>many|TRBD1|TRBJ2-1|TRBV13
TGTGCCAGCAGCCCGGAACAGCCGGACAGGGGCAATGAGCAGTTCTTC
CASSPEQPDRGNEQFF
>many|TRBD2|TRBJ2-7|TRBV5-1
TGCGCCAGCAGCTTGGCTGGCGGGAGAACTTACGAGCAGTACTTC
CASSLAGGRTYEQYF
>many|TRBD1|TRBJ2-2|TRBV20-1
TGCAGTGCTAGAAGGACAGGGGGCGGTGTCAATCGATCCGGGGAGCTGTTTTTT
CSARRTGGGVNRSGELFF
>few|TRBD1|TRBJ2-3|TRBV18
TGTGCCAGCTCACCCCTTACTAGGACAGGGATCGCAGATACGCAGTATTTT
CASSPLTRTGIADTQYF
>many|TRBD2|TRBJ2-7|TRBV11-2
TGTGCCAGCAGCCTCGGGGGGATAAGCTCCTACGAGCAGTACTTC
CASSLGGISSYEQYF
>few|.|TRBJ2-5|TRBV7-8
TGTGCCAGCAGCACCCCCCATCGGACCCTCCAAGAGACCCAGTACTTC
CASSTPHRTLQETQYF
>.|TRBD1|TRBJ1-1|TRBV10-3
TGTGCCATCAGTATACCGGGACAGGGAATCACTGAAGCTTTCTTT
CAISIPGQGITEAFF
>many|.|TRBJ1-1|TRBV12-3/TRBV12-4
TGTGCCAGCACCTCCGTTGGTGGCACTGAAGCTTTCTTT
CASTSVGGTEAFF
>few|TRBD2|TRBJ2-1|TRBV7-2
TGTGCCAGCAGCTTAGTCCCGGGACTAGCGGGAGTAGAGCAGTTCTTC
CASSLVPGLAGVEQFF
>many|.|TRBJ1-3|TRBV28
TGTGCCACAAGGGGGGTGGGATTCTCTGGAAACACCATATATTTT
CATRGVGFSGNTIYF
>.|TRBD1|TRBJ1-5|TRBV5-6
TGTGCCAGCAGCTTGGGAACAGGGGTGGTTCAGCCCCAGCATTTT
CASSLGTGVVQPQHF
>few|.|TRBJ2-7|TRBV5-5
TGTGCCAGCAGCGAGGGACTTCGCCTCTCCTACGAGCAGTACTTC
CASSEGLRLSYEQYF
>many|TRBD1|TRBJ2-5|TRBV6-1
TGTGCCAGCAGTGAAGTTCCACCGGGACAGGGAGGAGAGACCCAGTACTTC
CASSEVPPGQGGETQYF
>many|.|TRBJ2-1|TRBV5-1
TGCGCCAGCAGCTTGGTCGACAATGAGCAGTTCTTC
CASSLVDNEQFF
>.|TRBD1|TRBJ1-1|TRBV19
TGTGCCAGTAGTCCTCGGACAGGGAAGGGGACTGAAGCTTTCTTT
CASSPRTGKGTEAFF
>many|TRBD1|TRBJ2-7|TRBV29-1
TGCAGCGCCTGGGGACAAGGGGGCATGGGGTACGAGCAGTACTTC
CSAWGQGGMGYEQYF
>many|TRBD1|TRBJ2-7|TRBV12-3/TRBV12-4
TGTGCCAGCAGGCTAGGGACAGGCTACGAGCAGTACTTC
CASRLGTGYEQYF
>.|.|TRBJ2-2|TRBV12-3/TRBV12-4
TGTGCCAGCAGCCACGGGACCGGGGAGCTGTTTTTT
CASSHGTGELFF
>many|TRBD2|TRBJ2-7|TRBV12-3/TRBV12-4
TGTGCCAGCAGCATCTTCGCGGGAGCGGGAGTAAGCCACGAGCAGTACTTC
CASSIFAGAGVSHEQYF
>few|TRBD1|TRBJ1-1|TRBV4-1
TGCGCCAGCAGCCAAGATCTTAGGCAGGGGGTTGAAGCTTTCTTT
CASSQDLRQGVEAFF
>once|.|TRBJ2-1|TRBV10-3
TGTGCCATCAGTGCGGAGGCAATGAAGGAAGGTGGGCAGTTCTTC
CAISAEAMKEGGQFF
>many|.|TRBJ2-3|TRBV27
TGTGCCAGCAGTTTATCGTTAGCTACAGATACGCAGTATTTT
CASSLSLATDTQYF
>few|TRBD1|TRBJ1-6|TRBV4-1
TGCGCCAGCAGCCAAGTACAGGGGTTGAACGATTCACCCCTCCACTTT
CASSQVQGLNDSPLHF
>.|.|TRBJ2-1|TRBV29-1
TGCAGCGTTGGGAATAGCGGTTACAATGAGCAGTTCTTC
CSVGNSGYNEQFF
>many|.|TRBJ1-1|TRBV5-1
TGTGCCAGCAGCTTGGGGGGGAGCACTGAAGCTTTCTTT
CASSLGGSTEAFF
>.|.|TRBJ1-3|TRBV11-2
TGTGCCAGCAGACGTCTTACAGGGCCAGGAAACACCATATATTTT
CASRRLTGPGNTIYF
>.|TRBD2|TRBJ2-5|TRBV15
TGTGCCACCAGCAGAGATCGGGGGGGGAAAGAGACCCAGTACTTC
CATSRDRGGKETQYF
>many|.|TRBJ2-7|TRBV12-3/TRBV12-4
TGTGCCAGCAGCCCTACGTTCGGGGCCGAGCAGTACTTC
CASSPTFGAEQYF
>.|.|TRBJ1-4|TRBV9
TGTGCCAGCGGCGCTGGGGGAGGAGGGGCAGGCGAAAAACTGTTTTTT
CASGAGGGGAGEKLFF
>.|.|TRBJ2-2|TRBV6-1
TGTGCCAGCAGATTAGCGTCGACCACCGGGGAGCTGTTTTTT
CASRLASTTGELFF
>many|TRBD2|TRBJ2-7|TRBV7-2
TGTGCCAGCAGCTTAGCTGGGGGGGACGGCTTCTACGAGCAGTACTTC
CASSLAGGDGFYEQYF
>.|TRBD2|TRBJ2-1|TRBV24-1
TGTGCCACCACCTCGGGGGGGAGCCCCTACAATGAGCAGTTCTTC
CATTSGGSPYNEQFF
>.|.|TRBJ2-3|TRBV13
TGTGCCAGCAGCTATGGGCCAGGGGCAGATACGCAGTATTTT
CASSYGPGADTQYF
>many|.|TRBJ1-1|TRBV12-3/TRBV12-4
TGTGCCAGCAGAATGATGGGGGAGGTAGCTTTCTTT
CASRMMGEVAFF